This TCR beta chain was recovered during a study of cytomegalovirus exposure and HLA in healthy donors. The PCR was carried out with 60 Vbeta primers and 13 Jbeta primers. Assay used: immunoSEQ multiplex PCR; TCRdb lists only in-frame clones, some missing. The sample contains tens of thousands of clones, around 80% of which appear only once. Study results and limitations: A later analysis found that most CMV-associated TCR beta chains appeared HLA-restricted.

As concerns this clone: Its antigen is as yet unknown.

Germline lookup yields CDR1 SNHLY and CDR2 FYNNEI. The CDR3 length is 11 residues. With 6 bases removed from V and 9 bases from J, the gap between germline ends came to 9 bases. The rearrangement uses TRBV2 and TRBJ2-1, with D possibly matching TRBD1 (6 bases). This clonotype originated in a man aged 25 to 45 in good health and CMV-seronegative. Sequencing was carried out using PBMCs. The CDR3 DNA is TGTGCCAGCAGGATAGGGGGTGAGCAGTTCTTC. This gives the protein CASRIGGEQFF.